These 3 T cell receptor beta chains were all obtained from the same sample, sequenced in a study of shared clonotypes between healthy human individuals. The assay was immunoSEQ multiplex PCR, and TCRdb's table has in-frame clones only and misses some. Here the sample spans 660,000 or so clones, roughly 96% being singletons. Naive CD8 cells, CD45RO-negative and positively selected for CCR7, excluded terminally differentiated effector memory CD45RA+ cells. Sequencing was performed on naive CD8+ T cells sorted from blood. The origin of the receptors is a woman in her 30s in good health.

The chain combines TRBV5-4 with TRBJ2-5; maybe TRBD1 (5 bases). Per the germline V gene, CDR1 is SGHNT and CDR2 is YYREEE (reference sequence). Trimming stripped 4 bases from V and 7 bases from J, with 14 bases between. The CDR3 covers 13 residues. CDR3 residues: CASSPEGVGTQYF. The DNA of the CDR3 is TGTGCCAGCAGCCCGGAAGGGGTTGGGACCCAGTACTTC.

J is TRBJ2-2 and V is TRBV4-1; 12 nucleotides align to TRBD1. Looked up from germline, CDR1 is MGHRA and CDR2 is YSYEKL. V lost 3 bases and J lost 6; bases outside the gene matches: 11. The CDR3 is 18 amino acids. As DNA, the CDR3 is TGCGCCAGCAGCCATGGGACAGGGGGCGGGGGCTCGTCCGGGGAGCTGTTTTTT. This encodes CASSHGTGGGGSSGELFF.

The chain couples TRBV27 to TRBJ2-7, with 8 nucleotides matching TRBD2. The germline CDR1 and CDR2 sequences are MNHEY and SMNVEV (reference sequence). V was clipped by 7 bases and J by 6 bases; unmatched bases: 8. There are 13 residues in the CDR3. The CDR3 DNA sequence: TGTGCCAGCAAGGGGGGACTAGAGGTCGAGCAGTACTTC. It is translated as CASKGGLEVEQYF.